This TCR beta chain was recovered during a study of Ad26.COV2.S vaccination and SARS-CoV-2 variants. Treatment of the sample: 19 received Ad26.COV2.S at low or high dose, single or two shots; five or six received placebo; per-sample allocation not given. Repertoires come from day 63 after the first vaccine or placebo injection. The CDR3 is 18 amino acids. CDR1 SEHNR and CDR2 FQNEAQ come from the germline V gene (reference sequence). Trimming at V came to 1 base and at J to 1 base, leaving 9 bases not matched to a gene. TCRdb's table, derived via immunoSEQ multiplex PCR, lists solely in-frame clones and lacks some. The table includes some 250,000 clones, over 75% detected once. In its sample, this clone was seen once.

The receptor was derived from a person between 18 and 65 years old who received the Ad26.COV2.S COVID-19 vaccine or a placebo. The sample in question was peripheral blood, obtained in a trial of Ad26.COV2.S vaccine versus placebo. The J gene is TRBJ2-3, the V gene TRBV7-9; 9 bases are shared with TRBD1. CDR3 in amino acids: CASSLEPNRDRGTDTQYF. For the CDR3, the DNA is TGTGCCAGCAGCTTAGAGCCGAACAGGGACAGGGGCACAGATACGCAGTATTTT.